This T cell receptor beta chain was captured in a study of patients and donors after allogeneic stem cell transplantation (dated by TCRdb to the early 2020s). As for this clonotype: Its antigen specificity is not known. No base quality values were provided; no much bigger clone lies one nucleotide off.

According to the germline V gene, CDR1 reads KGHSH and CDR2 reads LQKENI. Including cysteine and phenylalanine, the CDR3 has 16 amino acids. Of all the DNA, just the CDR3 is kept, 48 bases in frame from base 1. V is trimmed back by 5 bases and J by 5 bases, and the junction contains 4 bases that no gene match accounts for. Libraries were built with RT-PCR. The sequencing machine was a NextSeq 550. TCRdb passed the public sequencing reads through fastp at Q25 and MiXCR, retaining productive beta sequences. Identical CDR3 proteins give one entry, which carries the most common genes and DNA. Counted in this sample were tens of thousands of distinct CDR3 sequences; 6.8% of them appeared once. The top ten hold about 32% of the sample.

The clonotype was recovered from a human donor who was either an allogeneic HSCT recipient or a stem cell or donor lymphocyte infusion donor (not recorded which). It is not recorded whose cells these are; they may come from a transplant donor. Here the chain combines TRBV18 and TRBJ2-2; 14 of the junction bases match TRBD2. Sequencing was carried out using blood, either unsorted or a sorted T cell fraction (not recorded which). The sequenced DNA: TGTGCCAGCTCAACAGGACTAGCGGGAGGTACCGGGGAGCTGTTTTTT. Translated, it reads CASSTGLAGGTGELFF. This CDR3, with the reference TRBV18 and TRBJ2-2 proteins standing in past its ends, gives the full variable domain NAGVMQNPRHLVRRRGQEARLRCSPMKGHSHVYWYRQLPEEGLKFMVYLQKENIIDESGMPKERFSAEFPKEGPSILRIQQVVRGDSAAYFCASSTGLAGGTGELFFGEGSRLTVL.